These T cell receptor beta chains were read from a single sample in a study of cytomegalovirus exposure and HLA in healthy donors. Method: immunoSEQ multiplex PCR; TCRdb's copy keeps in-frame clones and lacks some. The sample table includes 90,000 to 130,000 clones. Sequencing was done on a sample of PBMCs. All receptors derive from a man between 40 and 49 years old in good health and CMV-seropositive. CDR3s leave out the opening cysteine and the closing phenylalanine or tryptophan.

TRBV28	TRBJ2-1	ALGGGGNEQF
TRBV9	TRBJ2-1	ASSDPGTSGNEQF
TRBV2	TRBJ1-3	ASSELLSGNTIY
TRBV6-4	TRBJ2-7	ASSVAGGYEQY
TRBV18	TRBJ1-2	ASSPSQGVYGYT
TRBV10-3	TRBJ2-6	AISESAVTPKAPGANVLT
TRBV10-3	TRBJ2-5	AIGGGTETQY
TRBV5-1	TRBJ2-7	ASSLDLTGLDEQY
TRBV2	TRBJ2-7	ASSLLNYEQY
TRBV5-4	TRBJ1-6	ASSLDSEYSPLH
TRBV13	TRBJ2-3	ASSSRRTGADTQY
TRBV7-9	TRBJ2-7	ASSSFATPEQY
TRBV28	TRBJ2-2	ASSLDRGDTGELF
TRBV4-2	TRBJ2-2	ASSQDRALGELF
TRBV19	TRBJ2-5	ASSIGLVEQETQY
TRBV5-1	TRBJ1-1	ASSFSLRTGGNTEAF
TRBV28	TRBJ2-6	ASSLTSTGANVLT
TRBV4-2	TRBJ2-7	ASSSSFHEQY
TRBV9	TRBJ1-1	ASSPTPRPSNTEAF
TRBV5-4	TRBJ2-2	ASTPSRGVAVFNTGELF
TRBV7-3	TRBJ2-7	ASSLGGGNEQY
TRBV28	TRBJ2-1	ASSGGLEQF
TRBV2	TRBJ1-4	ASSEEGALEKLF